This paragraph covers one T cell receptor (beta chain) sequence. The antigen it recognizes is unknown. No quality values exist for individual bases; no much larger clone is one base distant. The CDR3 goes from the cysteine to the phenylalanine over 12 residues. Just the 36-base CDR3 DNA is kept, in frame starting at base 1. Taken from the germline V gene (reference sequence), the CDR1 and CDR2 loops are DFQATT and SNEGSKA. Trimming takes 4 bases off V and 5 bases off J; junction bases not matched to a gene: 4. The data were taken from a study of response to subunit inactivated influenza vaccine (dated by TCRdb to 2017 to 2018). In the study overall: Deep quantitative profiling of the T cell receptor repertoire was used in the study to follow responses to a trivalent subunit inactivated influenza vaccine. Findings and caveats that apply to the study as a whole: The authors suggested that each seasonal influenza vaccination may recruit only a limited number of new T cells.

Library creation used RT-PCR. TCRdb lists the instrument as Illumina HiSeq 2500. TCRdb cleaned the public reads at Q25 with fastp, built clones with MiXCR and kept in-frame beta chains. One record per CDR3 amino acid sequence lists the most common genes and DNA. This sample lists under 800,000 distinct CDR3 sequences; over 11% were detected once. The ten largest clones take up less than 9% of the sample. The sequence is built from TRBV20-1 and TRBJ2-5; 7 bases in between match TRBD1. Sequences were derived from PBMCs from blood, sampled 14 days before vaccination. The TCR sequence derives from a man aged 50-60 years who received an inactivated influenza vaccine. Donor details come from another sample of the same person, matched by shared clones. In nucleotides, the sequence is TGCAGTGCTACAGACAGGGACGAGACCCAGTACTTC. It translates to CSATDRDETQYF.